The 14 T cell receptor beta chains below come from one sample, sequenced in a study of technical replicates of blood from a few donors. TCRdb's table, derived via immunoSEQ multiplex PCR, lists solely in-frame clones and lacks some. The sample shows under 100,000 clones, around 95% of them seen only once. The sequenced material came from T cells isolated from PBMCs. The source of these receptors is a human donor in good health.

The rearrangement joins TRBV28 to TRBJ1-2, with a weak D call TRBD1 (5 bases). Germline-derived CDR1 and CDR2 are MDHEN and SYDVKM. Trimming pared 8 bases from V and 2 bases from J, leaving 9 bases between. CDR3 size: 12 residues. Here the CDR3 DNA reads TGTGCCAGCGGATCAGGGAACTATGGCTACACCTTC. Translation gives CASGSGNYGYTF.

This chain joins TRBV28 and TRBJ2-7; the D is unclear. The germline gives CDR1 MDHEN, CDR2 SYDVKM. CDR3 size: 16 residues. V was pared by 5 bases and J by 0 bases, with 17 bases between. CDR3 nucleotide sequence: TGTGCCAGCAGTCCCCGCTTCTACCCGAGCTCCTACGAGCAGTACTTC. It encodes CASSPRFYPSSYEQYF.

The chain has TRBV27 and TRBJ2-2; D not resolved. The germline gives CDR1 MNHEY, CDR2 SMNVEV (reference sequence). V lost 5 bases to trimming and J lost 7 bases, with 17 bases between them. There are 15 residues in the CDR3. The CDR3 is CASSPPSSYGGELFF. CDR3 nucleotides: TGTGCCAGCAGTCCCCCCTCTAGTTATGGCGGGGAGCTGTTTTTT.

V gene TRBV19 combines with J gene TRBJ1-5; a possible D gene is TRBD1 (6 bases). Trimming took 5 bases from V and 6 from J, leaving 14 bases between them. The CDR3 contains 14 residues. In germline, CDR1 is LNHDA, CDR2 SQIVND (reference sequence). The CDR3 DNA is TGTGCCAGTAGTCCACAGGGAATTCTTCAGCCCCAGCATTTT. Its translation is CASSPQGILQPQHF.

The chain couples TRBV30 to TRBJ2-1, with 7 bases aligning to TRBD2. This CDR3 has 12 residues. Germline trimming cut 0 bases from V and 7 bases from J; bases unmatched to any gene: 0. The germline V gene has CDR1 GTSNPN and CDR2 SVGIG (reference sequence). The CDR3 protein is CAWSVGRNEQFF. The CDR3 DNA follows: TGTGCCTGGAGTGTCGGGAGGAATGAGCAGTTCTTC. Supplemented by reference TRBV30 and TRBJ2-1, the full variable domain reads SQTIHQWPATLVQPVGSPLSLECTVEGTSNPNLYWYRQAAGRGLQLLFYSVGIGQISSEVPQNLSASRPQDRQFILSSKKLLLSDSGFYLCAWSVGRNEQFFGPGTRLTVL.

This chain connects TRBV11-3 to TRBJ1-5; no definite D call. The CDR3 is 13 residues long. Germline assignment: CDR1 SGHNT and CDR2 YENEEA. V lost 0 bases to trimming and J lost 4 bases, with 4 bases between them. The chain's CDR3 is CASSLDGNQPQHF. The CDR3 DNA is TGTGCCAGCAGCTTAGACGGGAATCAGCCCCAGCATTTT.

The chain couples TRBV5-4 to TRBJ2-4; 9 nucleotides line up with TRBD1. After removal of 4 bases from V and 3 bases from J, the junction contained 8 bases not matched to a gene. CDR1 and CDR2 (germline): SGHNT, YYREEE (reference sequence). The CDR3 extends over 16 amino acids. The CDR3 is CASSPGTGLGKNIQYF. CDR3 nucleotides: TGTGCCAGCAGCCCCGGGACAGGGCTAGGCAAAAACATTCAGTACTTC. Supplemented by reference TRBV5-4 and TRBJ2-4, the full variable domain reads ETGVTQSPTHLIKTRGQQVTLRCSSQSGHNTVSWYQQALGQGPQFIFQYYREEENGRGNFPPRFSGLQFPNYSSELNVNALELDDSALYLCASSPGTGLGKNIQYFGAGTRLSVL.

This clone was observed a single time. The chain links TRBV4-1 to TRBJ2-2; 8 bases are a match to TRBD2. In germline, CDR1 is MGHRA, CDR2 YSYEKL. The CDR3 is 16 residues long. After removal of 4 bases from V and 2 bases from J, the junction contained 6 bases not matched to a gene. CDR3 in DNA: TGCGCCAGCAGCCCTGTAGCGGGATCCAACACCGGGGAGCTGTTTTTT. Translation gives CASSPVAGSNTGELFF.

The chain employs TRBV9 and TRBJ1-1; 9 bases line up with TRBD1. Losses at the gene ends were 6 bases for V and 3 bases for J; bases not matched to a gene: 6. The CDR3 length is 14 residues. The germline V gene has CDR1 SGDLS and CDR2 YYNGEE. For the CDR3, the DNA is TGTGCCAGCAATTCCGGACAGGGGTACACTGAAGCTTTCTTT. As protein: CASNSGQGYTEAFF.

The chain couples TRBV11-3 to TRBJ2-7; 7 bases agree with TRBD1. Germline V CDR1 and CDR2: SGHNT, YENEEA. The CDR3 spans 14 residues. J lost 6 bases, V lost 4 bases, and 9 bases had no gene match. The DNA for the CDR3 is TGTGCCAGCAGCTCAGACAGGGTCAGGTTCGAGCAGTACTTC. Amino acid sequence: CASSSDRVRFEQYF.

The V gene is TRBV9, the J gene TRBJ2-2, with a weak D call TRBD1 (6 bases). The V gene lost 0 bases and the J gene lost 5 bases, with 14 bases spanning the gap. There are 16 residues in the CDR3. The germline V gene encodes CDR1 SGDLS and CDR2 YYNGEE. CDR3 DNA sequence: TGTGCCAGCAGCGTAGACTTTCGGACAGTTACCGGGGAGCTGTTTTTT. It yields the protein CASSVDFRTVTGELFF.

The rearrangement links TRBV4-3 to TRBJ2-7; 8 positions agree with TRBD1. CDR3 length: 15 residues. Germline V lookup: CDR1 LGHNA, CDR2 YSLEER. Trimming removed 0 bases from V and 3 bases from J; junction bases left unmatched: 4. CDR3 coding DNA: TGCGCCAGCAGCCAAGATAAGGACAGGGACTACGAGCAGTACTTC. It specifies CASSQDKDRDYEQYF.

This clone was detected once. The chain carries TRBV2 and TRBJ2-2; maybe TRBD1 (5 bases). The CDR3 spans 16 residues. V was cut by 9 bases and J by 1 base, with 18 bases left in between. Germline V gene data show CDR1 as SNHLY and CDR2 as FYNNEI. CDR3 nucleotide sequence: TGTGCCAGTTCTTTGTGGGGCGGCCGGAACACCGGGGAGCTGTTTTTT. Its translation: CASSLWGGRNTGELFF.

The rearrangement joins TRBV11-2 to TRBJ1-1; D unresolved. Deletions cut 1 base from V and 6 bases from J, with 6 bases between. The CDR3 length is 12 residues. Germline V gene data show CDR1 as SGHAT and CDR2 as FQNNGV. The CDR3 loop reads CASSLVRAEAFF. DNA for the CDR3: TGTGCCAGCAGCTTAGTTCGTGCTGAAGCTTTCTTT.